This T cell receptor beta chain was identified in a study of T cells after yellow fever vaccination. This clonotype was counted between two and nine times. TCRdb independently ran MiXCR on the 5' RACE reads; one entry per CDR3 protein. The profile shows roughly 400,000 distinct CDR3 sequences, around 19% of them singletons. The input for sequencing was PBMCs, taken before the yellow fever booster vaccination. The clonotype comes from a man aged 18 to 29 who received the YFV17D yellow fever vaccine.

The CDR3 nucleotides read TGTGCCAGCTCACCTGACCTGGAGACCCAGTACTTC. Translating it yields CASSPDLETQYF. The chain has TRBV18 and TRBJ2-5, with D hard to call. V was pared by 3 bases and J by 5 bases, with 7 bases between. Germline values: CDR1 KGHSH, CDR2 LQKENI. This CDR3 spans 12 amino acids.